This T cell receptor (beta chain) was documented in a study of T cells expressing NK-cell markers. From the 5' RACE reads, TCRdb lists one entry per CDR3 protein and no DNA. The table lists 500,000 to 700,000 distinct CDR3 sequences, with approximately 3.6% in the top ten. General study results and limits: In a group of 5 or 6 donors, dominant NKG2C+ clonotypes represented roughly 1.0-7.5% of CD8+ T cells. Clones of NKG2C+ T cells that had expanded were of unclear HCMV specificity. These clonotypes additionally ranked first within the CD3+CD56-NKG2C+ fraction of several donors.

CDR1 is SGHTA, CDR2 FQGNSA, per germline. CDR3 length: 12 amino acids. In the case of this clonotype: What it recognizes is unknown.

The chain carries TRBV7-2 and TRBJ2-7; with no DNA, the TCRdb D assignment of TRBD1 cannot be verified. This TCR was recovered from a man aged 18 to 30 in good health. The specimen sequenced was blood T cells: a sorted CD56 or NKG2C T cell subset, CD4+ or CD8+ T cells, or bulk PBMC T cells (not recorded which). This CDR3 reads CASSFPGGGQYF.